This T cell receptor beta chain emerged from a study of blood T cells in healthy people across ages. The CDR3 totals 13 residues. With V trimmed by 7 bases and J by 6 bases, 5 bases remained unmatched. From germline, CDR1 is MDHEN and CDR2 SYDVKM. Through a sample-barcoded 5' primer and a J-beta primer mix, a second PCR was run for roughly 7 to 12 cycles. MiXCR, run by TCRdb on the 5' RACE reads, gives a single entry per CDR3 protein. The sample includes about 930,000 distinct CDR3 sequences, about 29% of them seen just once. In its sample, this clonotype was seen a few times. The data also belong to a second study, concerning T cells of mothers and their children. That source reports: A few healthy Caucasian mothers and their six children were the donors.

This chain links TRBV28 with TRBJ2-2; the match to TRBD1 covers 7 bases. What was sequenced was blood. This TCR derives from a woman aged 40 to 50 in good health. The CDR3 DNA follows: TGTGCCAGCATAAAAGGGGGCCCCGGGGAGCTGTTTTTT. It codes for CASIKGGPGELFF.